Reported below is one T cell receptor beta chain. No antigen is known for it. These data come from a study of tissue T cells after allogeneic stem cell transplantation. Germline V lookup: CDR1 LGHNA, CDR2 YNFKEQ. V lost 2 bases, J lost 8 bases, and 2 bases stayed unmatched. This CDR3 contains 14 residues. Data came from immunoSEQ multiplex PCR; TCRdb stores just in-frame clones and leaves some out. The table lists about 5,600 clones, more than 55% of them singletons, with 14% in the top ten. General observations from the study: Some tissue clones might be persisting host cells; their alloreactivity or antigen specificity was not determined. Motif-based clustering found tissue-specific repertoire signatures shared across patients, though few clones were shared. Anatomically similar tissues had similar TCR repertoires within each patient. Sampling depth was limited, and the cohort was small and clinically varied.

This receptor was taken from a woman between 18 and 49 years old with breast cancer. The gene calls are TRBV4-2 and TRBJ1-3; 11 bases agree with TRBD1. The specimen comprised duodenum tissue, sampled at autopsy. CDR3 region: CASSQPGQGDTIYF. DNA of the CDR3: TGTGCCAGCAGCCAACCGGGACAGGGGGACACCATATATTTT.